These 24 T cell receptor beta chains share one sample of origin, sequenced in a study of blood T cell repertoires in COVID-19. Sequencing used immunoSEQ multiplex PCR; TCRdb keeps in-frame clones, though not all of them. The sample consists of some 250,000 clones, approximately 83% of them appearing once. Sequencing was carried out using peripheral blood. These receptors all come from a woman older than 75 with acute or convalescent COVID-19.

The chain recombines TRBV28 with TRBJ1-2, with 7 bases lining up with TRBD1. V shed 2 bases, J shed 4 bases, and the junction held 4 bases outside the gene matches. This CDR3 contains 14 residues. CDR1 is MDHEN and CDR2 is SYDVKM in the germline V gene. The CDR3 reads CASSLQGVFYGYTF. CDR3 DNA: TGTGCCAGCAGTTTACAGGGGGTGTTCTATGGCTACACCTTC.

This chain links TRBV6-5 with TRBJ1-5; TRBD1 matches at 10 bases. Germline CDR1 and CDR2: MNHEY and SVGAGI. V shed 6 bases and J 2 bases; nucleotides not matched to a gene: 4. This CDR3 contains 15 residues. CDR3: CASSSGTGGNQPQHF. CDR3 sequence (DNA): TGTGCCAGCAGCTCCGGGACAGGGGGCAATCAGCCCCAGCATTTT.

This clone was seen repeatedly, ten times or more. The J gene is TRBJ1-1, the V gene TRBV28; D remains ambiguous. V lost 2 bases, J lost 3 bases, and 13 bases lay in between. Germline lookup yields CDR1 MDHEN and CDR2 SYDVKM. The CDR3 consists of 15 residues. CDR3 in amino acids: CASSLEGMQDTEAFF. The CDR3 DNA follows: TGTGCCAGCAGTTTAGAGGGTATGCAGGACACTGAAGCTTTCTTT.

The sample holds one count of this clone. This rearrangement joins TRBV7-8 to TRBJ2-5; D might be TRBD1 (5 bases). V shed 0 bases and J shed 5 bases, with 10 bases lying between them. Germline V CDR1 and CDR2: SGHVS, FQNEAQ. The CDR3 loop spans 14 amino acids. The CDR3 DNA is TGTGCCAGCAGCTTAGCCAGGGTCGGGGAGACCCAGTACTTC. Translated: CASSLARVGETQYF.

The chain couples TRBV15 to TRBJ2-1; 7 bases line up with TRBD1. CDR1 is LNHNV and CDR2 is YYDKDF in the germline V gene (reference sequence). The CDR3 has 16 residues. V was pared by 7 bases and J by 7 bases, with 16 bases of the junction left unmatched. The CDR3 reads CATNGRTGAHLNEQFF. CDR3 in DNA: TGTGCCACCAACGGTCGAACAGGGGCCCATTTGAATGAGCAGTTCTTC.

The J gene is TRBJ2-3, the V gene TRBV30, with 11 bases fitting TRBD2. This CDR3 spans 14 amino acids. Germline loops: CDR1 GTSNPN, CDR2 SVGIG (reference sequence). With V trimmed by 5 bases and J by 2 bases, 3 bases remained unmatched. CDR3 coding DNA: TGTGCCTGGTCGACTAGCGGGACCACAGATACGCAGTATTTT. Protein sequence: CAWSTSGTTDTQYF.

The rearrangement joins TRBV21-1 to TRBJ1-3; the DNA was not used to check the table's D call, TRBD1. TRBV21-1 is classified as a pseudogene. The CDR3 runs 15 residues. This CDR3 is CASSKARTDRNTIYF. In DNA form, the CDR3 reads TGTGCCAGCAGCAAAGCTCGGACAGACCGAAACACCATATATTTT.

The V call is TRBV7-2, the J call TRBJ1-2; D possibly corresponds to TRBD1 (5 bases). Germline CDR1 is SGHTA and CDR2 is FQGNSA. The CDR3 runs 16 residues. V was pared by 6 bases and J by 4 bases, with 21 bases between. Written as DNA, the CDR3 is TGTGCCAGCAGTCTAGATCGACAGAGGCCAGGCTATGGCTACACCTTC. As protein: CASSLDRQRPGYGYTF.

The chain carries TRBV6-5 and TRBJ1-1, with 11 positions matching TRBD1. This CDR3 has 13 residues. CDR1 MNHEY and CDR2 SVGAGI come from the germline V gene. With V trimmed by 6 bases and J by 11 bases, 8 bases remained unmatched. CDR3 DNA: TGTGCCAGCAGGGACAGGGGGCCGTATTTGGCTTTCTTT. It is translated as CASRDRGPYLAFF.

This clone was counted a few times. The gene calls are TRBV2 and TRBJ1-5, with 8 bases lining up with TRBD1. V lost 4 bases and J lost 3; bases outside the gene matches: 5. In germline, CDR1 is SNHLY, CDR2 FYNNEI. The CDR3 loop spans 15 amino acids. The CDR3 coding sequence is TGTGCCAGCAGTGGACAGGGGAGAGACAATCAGCCCCAGCATTTT. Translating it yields CASSGQGRDNQPQHF.

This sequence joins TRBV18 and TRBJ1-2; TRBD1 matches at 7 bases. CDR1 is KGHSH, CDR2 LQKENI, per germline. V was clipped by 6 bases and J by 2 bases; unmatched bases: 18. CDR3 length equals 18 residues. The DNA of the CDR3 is TGTGCCAGCTCCGAGGGGGCAGCCCAGGGAGGTTCCAACTATGGCTACACCTTC. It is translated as CASSEGAAQGGSNYGYTF.

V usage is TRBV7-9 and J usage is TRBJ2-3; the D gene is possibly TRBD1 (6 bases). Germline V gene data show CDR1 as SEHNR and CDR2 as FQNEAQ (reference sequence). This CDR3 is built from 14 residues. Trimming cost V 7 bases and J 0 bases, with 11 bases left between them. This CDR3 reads CASNRDTSTDTQYF. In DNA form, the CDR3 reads TGTGCCAGCAATCGGGACACTAGCACAGATACGCAGTATTTT.

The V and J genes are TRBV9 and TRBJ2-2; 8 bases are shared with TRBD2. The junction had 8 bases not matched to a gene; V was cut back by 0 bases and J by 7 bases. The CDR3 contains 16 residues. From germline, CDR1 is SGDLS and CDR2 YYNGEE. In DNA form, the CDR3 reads TGTGCCAGCAGCGTAGAGTTTAGCGGGGCCGGCGGGGAGCTGTTTTTT. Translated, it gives CASSVEFSGAGGELFF.

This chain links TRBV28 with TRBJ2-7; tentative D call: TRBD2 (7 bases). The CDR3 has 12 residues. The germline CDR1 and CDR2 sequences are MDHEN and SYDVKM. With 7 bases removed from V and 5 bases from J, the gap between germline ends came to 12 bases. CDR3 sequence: CASKGGRNEQYF. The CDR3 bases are TGTGCCAGCAAGGGGGGGAGGAACGAGCAGTACTTC.

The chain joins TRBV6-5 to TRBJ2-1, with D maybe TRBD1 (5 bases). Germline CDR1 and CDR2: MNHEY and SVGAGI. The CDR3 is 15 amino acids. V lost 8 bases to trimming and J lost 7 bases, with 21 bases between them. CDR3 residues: CASAPGRVMKNEQFF. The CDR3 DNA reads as TGTGCCAGCGCCCCCGGCAGGGTAATGAAGAATGAGCAGTTCTTC.

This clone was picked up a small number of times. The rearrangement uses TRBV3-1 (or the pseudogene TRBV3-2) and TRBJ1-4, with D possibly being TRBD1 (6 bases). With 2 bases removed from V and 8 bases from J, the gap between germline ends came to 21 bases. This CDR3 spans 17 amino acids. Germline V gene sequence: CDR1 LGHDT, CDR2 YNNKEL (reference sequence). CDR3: CASSQSGTKGLGEKLFF. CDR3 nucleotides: TGTGCCAGCAGCCAATCCGGGACAAAGGGATTAGGGGAAAAACTGTTTTTT.

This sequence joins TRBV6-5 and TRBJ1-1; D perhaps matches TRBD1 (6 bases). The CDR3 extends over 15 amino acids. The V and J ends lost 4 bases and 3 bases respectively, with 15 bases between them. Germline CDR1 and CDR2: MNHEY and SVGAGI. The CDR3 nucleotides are TGTGCCAGCAGTTCCCCCAGGGGCGAGGACACTGAAGCTTTCTTT. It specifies CASSSPRGEDTEAFF.

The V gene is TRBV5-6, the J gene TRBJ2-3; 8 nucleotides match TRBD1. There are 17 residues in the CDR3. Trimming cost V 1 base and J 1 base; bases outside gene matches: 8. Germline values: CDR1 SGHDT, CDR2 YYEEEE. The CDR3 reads CASSLPQGARGTDTQYF. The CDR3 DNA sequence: TGTGCCAGCAGCTTGCCTCAGGGGGCGCGGGGCACAGATACGCAGTATTTT.

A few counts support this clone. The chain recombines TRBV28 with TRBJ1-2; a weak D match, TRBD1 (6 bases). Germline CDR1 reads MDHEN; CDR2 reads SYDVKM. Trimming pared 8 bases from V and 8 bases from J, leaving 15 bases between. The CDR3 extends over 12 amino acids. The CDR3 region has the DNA TGTGCCAGCGGGGGGGGCCCGGGAGGCTACACCTTC. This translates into CASGGGPGGYTF.

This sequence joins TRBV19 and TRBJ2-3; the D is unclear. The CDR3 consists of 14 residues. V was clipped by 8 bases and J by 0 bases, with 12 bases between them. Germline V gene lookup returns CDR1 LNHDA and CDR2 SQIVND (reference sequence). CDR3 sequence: CASSPQKSTDTQYF. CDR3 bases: TGTGCCAGTTCCCCCCAAAAAAGCACAGATACGCAGTATTTT.

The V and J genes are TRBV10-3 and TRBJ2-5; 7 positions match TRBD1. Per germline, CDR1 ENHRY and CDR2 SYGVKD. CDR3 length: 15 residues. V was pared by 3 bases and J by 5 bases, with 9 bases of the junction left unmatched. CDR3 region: CAISDRQGSKETQYF. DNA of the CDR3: TGTGCCATCAGTGACCGACAGGGATCTAAGGAGACCCAGTACTTC.

The CDR3 DNA reads as TGTGCCAGCAGCCGAAAGGGGGCTGGAGTCAGCACAGATACGCAGTATTTT. Residues: CASSRKGAGVSTDTQYF. The chain combines TRBV3-1 (or the pseudogene TRBV3-2) with TRBJ2-3; 7 bases agree with TRBD1. CDR1 is LGHDT, CDR2 YNNKEL, per germline (reference sequence). J was trimmed by 0 bases and V by 4 bases; bases with no gene match: 10. This CDR3 comprises 17 residues.

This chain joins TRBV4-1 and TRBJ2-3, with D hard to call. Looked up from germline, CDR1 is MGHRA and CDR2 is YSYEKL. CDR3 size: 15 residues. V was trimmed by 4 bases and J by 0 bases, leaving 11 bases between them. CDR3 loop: CASSPTGRSTDTQYF. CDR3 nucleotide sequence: TGCGCCAGCAGCCCTACCGGTCGAAGCACAGATACGCAGTATTTT.

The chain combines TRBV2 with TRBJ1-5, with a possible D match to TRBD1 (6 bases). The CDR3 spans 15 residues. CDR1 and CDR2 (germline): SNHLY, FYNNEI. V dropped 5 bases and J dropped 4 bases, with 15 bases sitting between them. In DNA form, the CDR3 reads TGTGCCAGCAGTACACAGGGCAGCTTAAATCAGCCCCAGCATTTT. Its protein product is CASSTQGSLNQPQHF. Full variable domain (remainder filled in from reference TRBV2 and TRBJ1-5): EPEVTQTPSHQVTQMGQEVILRCVPISNHLYFYWYRQILGQKVEFLVSFYNNEISEKSEIFDDQFSVERPDGSNFTLKIRSTKLEDSAMYFCASSTQGSLNQPQHFGDGTRLSIL.